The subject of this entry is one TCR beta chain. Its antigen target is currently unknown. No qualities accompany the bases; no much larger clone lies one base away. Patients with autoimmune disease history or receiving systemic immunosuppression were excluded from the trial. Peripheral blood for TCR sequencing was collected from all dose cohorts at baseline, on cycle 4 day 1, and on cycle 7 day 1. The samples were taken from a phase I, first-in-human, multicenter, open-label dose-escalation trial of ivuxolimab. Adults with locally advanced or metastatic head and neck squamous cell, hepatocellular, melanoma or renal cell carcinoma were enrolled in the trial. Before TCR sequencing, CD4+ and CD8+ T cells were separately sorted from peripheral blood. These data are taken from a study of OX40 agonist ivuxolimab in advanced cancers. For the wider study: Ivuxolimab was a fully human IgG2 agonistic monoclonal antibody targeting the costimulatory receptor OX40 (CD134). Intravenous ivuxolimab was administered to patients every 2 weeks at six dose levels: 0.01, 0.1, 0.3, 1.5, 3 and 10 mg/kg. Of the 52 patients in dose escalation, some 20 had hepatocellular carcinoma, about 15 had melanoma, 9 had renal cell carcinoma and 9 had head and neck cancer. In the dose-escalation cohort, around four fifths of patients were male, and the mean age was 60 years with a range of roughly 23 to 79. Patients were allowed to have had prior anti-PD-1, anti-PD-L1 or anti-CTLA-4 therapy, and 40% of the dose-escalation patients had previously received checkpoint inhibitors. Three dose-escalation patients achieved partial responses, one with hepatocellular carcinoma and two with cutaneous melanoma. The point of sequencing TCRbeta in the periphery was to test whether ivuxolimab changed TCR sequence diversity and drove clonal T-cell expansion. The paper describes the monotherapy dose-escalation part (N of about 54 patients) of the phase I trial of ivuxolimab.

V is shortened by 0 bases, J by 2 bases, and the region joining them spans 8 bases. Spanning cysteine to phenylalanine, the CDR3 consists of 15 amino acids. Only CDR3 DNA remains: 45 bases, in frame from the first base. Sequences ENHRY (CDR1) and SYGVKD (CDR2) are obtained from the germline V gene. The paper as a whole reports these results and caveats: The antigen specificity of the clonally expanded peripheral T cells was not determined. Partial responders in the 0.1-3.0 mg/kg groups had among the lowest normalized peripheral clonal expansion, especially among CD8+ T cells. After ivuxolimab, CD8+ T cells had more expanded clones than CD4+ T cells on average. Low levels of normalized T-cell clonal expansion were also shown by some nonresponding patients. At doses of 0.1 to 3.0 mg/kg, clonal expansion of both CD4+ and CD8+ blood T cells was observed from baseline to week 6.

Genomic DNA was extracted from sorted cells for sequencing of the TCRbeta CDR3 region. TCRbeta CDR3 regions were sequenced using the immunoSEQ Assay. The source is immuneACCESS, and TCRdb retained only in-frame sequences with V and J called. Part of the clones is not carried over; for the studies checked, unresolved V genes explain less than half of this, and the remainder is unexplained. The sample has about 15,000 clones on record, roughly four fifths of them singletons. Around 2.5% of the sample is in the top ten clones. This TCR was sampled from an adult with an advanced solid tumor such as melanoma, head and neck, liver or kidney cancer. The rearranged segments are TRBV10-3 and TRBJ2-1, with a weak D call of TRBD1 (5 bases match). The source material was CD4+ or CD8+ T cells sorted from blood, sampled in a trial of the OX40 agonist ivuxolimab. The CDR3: CAISESQGAYNEQFF. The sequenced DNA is TGTGCCATCAGTGAGTCCCAAGGGGCCTACAATGAGCAGTTCTTC.